A single sample gave rise to the 24 T cell receptor beta chains below, sequenced in a study of shared clonotypes between healthy human individuals. Assay used: immunoSEQ multiplex PCR; TCRdb lists only in-frame clones, some missing. The profile covers roughly 760,000 clones, with about 74% appearing a single time and over 1.5% taken by the ten largest. The sequencing sample was made of memory CD4+ T cells sorted from blood. The subset denotes: CD45RA-negative fraction. Receptors were obtained from a woman younger than 45 in good health.

The V gene is TRBV28, the J gene TRBJ1-2, with 9 positions matching TRBD1. This CDR3 comprises 16 residues. The germline CDR1 and CDR2 sequences are MDHEN and SYDVKM. The junction had 14 bases not matched to a gene; V was cut back by 4 bases and J by 8 bases. The CDR3 sequence: CASSSGTGLLDRGYTF. CDR3 DNA: TGTGCCAGCAGTTCTGGGACAGGGTTATTGGACCGGGGCTACACCTTC.

The rearrangement joins TRBV7-6 to TRBJ2-1, with 7 bases matching TRBD2. Trimming removed 6 bases from V and 0 bases from J; junction bases left unmatched: 8. This CDR3 contains 16 residues. Germline V CDR1 and CDR2: SGHVS, FNYEAQ. Here the CDR3 DNA reads TGTGCCAGCAGTCCCCGAGCGGGAAGCTCCTACAATGAGCAGTTCTTC. Its protein is CASSPRAGSSYNEQFF.

This chain uses TRBV27 with TRBJ1-4; 8 nucleotides match TRBD1. The CDR3 is made up of 15 amino acids. From germline, CDR1 is MNHEY and CDR2 SMNVEV (reference sequence). V lost 4 bases and J lost 4; bases outside the gene matches: 5. Here the CDR3 DNA reads TGTGCCAGCAGTTATCAGGGACAGGTTAATGAAAAACTGTTTTTT. Its translation: CASSYQGQVNEKLFF.

Many counts were recorded for this clone. The rearrangement joins TRBV7-9 to TRBJ1-4; no clear D. Germline loops: CDR1 SEHNR, CDR2 FQNEAQ (reference sequence). The CDR3 sequence is 16 residues long. V dropped 3 bases and J dropped 8 bases, with 19 bases sitting between them. The CDR3 region is CASSFIRGVLGEKLFF. In DNA, the CDR3 is TGTGCCAGCAGCTTCATCCGTGGGGTACTAGGAGAAAAACTGTTTTTT.

The chain joins TRBV5-4 to TRBJ2-7, with D hard to call. The V gene's germline CDR1 is SGHNT and CDR2 YYREEE (reference sequence). Deletions cut 3 bases from V and 4 bases from J, with 11 bases between. The CDR3 spans 13 residues. The CDR3 protein is CASSSQHLYEQYF. The CDR3 DNA reads as TGTGCCAGCAGCTCCCAACACCTGTACGAGCAGTACTTC.

V usage is TRBV30 and J usage is TRBJ2-6, with D unresolved. The ends were cut back, 8 bases at V and 0 bases at J, with 8 bases in the middle. The length of the CDR3 is 13 residues. Germline CDR1 GTSNPN, CDR2 SVGIG (reference sequence). The CDR3 nucleotides are TGTGCCCGTCGGAGCTCTGGGGCCAACGTCCTGACTTTC. This codes for CARRSSGANVLTF. The variable domain in full, with the rest retrieved from reference TRBV30 and TRBJ2-6, is SQTIHQWPATLVQPVGSPLSLECTVEGTSNPNLYWYRQAAGRGLQLLFYSVGIGQISSEVPQNLSASRPQDRQFILSSKKLLLSDSGFYLCARRSSGANVLTFGAGSRLTVL.

The sample holds many counts of this clone. This sequence joins TRBV2 and TRBJ1-2; D call uncertain. The CDR3 has 11 residues. V was clipped by 4 bases and J by 7 bases, with 7 bases between them. From germline, CDR1 is SNHLY and CDR2 FYNNEI. The CDR3 loop reads CASSVGVGYTF. The CDR3 nucleotides are TGTGCCAGCAGTGTTGGGGTTGGCTACACCTTC.

The rearrangement links TRBV4-1 to TRBJ1-4; a possible D gene is TRBD1 (6 bases). The CDR3 loop spans 14 amino acids. Germline lookup yields CDR1 MGHRA and CDR2 YSYEKL. The ends were cut back, 4 bases at V and 3 bases at J, with 9 bases in the middle. The DNA for the CDR3 is TGCGCCAGCAGCCGACAGGATTCTAATGAAAAACTGTTTTTT. This encodes CASSRQDSNEKLFF.

The chain couples TRBV7-8 to TRBJ2-5; TRBD1 or TRBD2 may be the D gene (5 bases each). CDR3 size: 14 residues. Germline V CDR1 and CDR2: SGHVS, FQNEAQ. Trimming cost V 5 bases and J 3 bases, with 13 bases left between them. CDR3 coding DNA: TGTGCCAGCAGCCGGGGACGGACAAAAGAGACCCAGTACTTC. It yields the protein CASSRGRTKETQYF.

This clone appeared a few times. Different DNA sequences within this sample yield the same CDR3. The chain combines TRBV18 with TRBJ2-7, with TRBD2 as a possible D gene (6 bases). Germline-derived CDR1 and CDR2 are KGHSH and LQKENI. The CDR3 extends over 14 amino acids. V was shortened by 3 bases and J by 5 bases, with 14 bases between the two germline ends. CDR3 sequence reads: CASSPLSGANEQYF. Written as DNA, the CDR3 is TGTGCCAGCTCACCCCTATCGGGAGCTAACGAGCAGTACTTC.

This rearrangement joins TRBV11-2 to TRBJ2-2; the D gene is possibly TRBD2 (6 bases). The germline V gene has CDR1 SGHAT and CDR2 FQNNGV. This CDR3 is built from 16 residues. The ends were cut back, 5 bases at V and 2 bases at J, with 15 bases in the middle. CDR3 nucleotide sequence: TGTGCCAGCAGCCTCCTTAGCGGAGCTAACACCGGGGAGCTGTTTTTT. It encodes CASSLLSGANTGELFF.

Of note for this clone: The sample holds other DNA sequences that translate to the same CDR3. The V and J genes are TRBV5-1 and TRBJ1-1, with D maybe TRBD1 (6 bases). The V gene's germline CDR1 is SGHRS and CDR2 YFSETQ. The CDR3 extends over 14 amino acids. Trimming removed 2 bases from V and 1 base from J, with 9 bases in between. The DNA of the CDR3 is TGCGCCAGCAGCTTCGGGGGGCAGAACACTGAAGCTTTCTTT. Translation: CASSFGGQNTEAFF.

The chain couples TRBV5-8 to TRBJ1-1; no reliable D call. In germline, CDR1 is SGHTS, CDR2 YDEGEE. The V end was cut by 4 bases, the J end by 4 bases, with 17 bases between. CDR3 size: 15 residues. The CDR3 protein is CASSNMVGSSTEAFF. The CDR3 DNA is TGTGCCAGCAGCAATATGGTTGGGTCTAGCACTGAAGCTTTCTTT.

With respect to this clone: One end of the junction does not line up with germline, which may come from a read error. The chain couples TRBV5-1 to TRBJ2-5; the D gene is possibly TRBD2 (5 bases). The CDR3 totals 17 residues. Germline V gene data show CDR1 as SGHRS and CDR2 as YFSETQ. CDR3 amino acids: CASSLAGKVHPQDTQYF. DNA of the CDR3: TGCGCCAGCAGCTTGGCCGGGAAAGTTCACCCCCAAGATACCCAGTACTTC.

The chain links TRBV2 to TRBJ2-2; D may be TRBD2 (5 bases). The CDR3 runs 15 residues. From germline, CDR1 is SNHLY and CDR2 FYNNEI. Between the trimmed V and J ends, which lost 7 bases and 5 bases, there was a span of 17 bases. The DNA for the CDR3 is TGTGCCAGCATACTCCGCCCGAGAGGGACCGGGGAGCTGTTTTTT. Translating it yields CASILRPRGTGELFF.

The chain has TRBV28 and TRBJ2-7, with D perhaps TRBD2 (5 bases). CDR1 MDHEN and CDR2 SYDVKM come from the germline V gene. Between the trimmed V and J ends, which lost 2 bases and 3 bases, there was a span of 14 bases. The CDR3 consists of 15 residues. CDR3 in amino acids: CASSLRLAGDYEQYF. As DNA, the CDR3 is TGTGCCAGCAGTTTAAGGCTAGCCGGCGACTACGAGCAGTACTTC.

The rearrangement links TRBV18 to TRBJ2-2; a possible D gene is TRBD1 (5 bases). Germline-derived CDR1 and CDR2 are KGHSH and LQKENI. Trimming cost V 4 bases and J 6 bases, with 12 bases left between them. The CDR3 consists of 14 residues. CDR3 amino acids: CASSLPLGAGELFF. CDR3 DNA: TGTGCCAGCTCACTCCCCCTAGGGGCCGGGGAGCTGTTTTTT. Complete variable domain (other parts from reference TRBV18 and TRBJ2-2): NAGVMQNPRHLVRRRGQEARLRCSPMKGHSHVYWYRQLPEEGLKFMVYLQKENIIDESGMPKERFSAEFPKEGPSILRIQQVVRGDSAAYFCASSLPLGAGELFFGEGSRLTVL.

The chain carries TRBV30 and TRBJ1-4; D is ambiguous. This CDR3 is built from 13 residues. With 4 bases removed from V and 10 bases from J, the gap between germline ends came to 16 bases. Germline loops: CDR1 GTSNPN, CDR2 SVGIG (reference sequence). DNA of the CDR3: TGTGCCTGGAACCGGGGTCGCTTTGGAAAACTGTTTTTT. Its protein is CAWNRGRFGKLFF. Based on the CDR3 plus reference TRBV30 and TRBJ1-4, the full variable domain is SQTIHQWPATLVQPVGSPLSLECTVEGTSNPNLYWYRQAAGRGLQLLFYSVGIGQISSEVPQNLSASRPQDRQFILSSKKLLLSDSGFYLCAWNRGRFGKLFFGSGTQLSVL.

This chain links TRBV28 with TRBJ2-7; no firm D call. Germline CDR1 is MDHEN and CDR2 is SYDVKM. Trimming shortened V by 8 bases and J by 1 base, and 12 bases separated the two germline ends. There are 13 residues in the CDR3. The CDR3 DNA reads as TGTGCCAGCGGTCTAGGGCGTTCCTACGAGCAGTACTTC. It codes for CASGLGRSYEQYF.

V gene TRBV28 combines with J gene TRBJ2-2; 7 bases are a match to TRBD2. This CDR3 has 16 residues. Germline V CDR1 and CDR2: MDHEN, SYDVKM. J was trimmed by 4 bases and V by 3 bases; bases with no gene match: 8. DNA for the CDR3: TGTGCCAGCAGTTTCGACGGAGCGGGAACCACCGGGGAGCTGTTTTTT. Translated, it gives CASSFDGAGTTGELFF.

The gene calls are TRBV6-5 and TRBJ1-1, with D uncertain. Germline V gene sequence: CDR1 MNHEY, CDR2 SVGAGI. This CDR3 has 13 amino acids. V was cut by 2 bases and J by 2 bases, with 6 bases left in between. CDR3 DNA sequence: TGTGCCAGCAGTTACGACGTAAACACTGAAGCTTTCTTT. Amino acid sequence: CASSYDVNTEAFF.

This clone showed up just a few times. This chain uses TRBV30 with TRBJ2-1; D is perhaps TRBD1 or TRBD2 (5 bases each). Germline V gene sequence: CDR1 GTSNPN, CDR2 SVGIG (reference sequence). The length of the CDR3 is 16 residues. Between the trimmed V and J ends, which lost 2 bases and 3 bases, there was a span of 17 bases. The DNA of the CDR3 is TGTGCCTGGAGTAGGTTGTACGGGACCGGCTACAATGAGCAGTTCTTC. This codes for CAWSRLYGTGYNEQFF.

The V gene is TRBV15, the J gene TRBJ2-7; TRBD2 matches 7 bases. V lost 1 base and J lost 3; bases outside the gene matches: 3. CDR1 and CDR2 (germline): LNHNV, YYDKDF (reference sequence). The CDR3 covers 14 residues. The CDR3 coding sequence is TGTGCCACCAGCAGAGGGACTAGGGGCTACGAGCAGTACTTC. Its protein product is CATSRGTRGYEQYF.

The gene calls are TRBV2 and TRBJ2-3; TRBD2 agrees at 12 bases. In germline, CDR1 is SNHLY, CDR2 FYNNEI. The J segment lost 4 bases and the V segment lost 5 bases, leaving 7 bases of the junction unmatched. CDR3 length: 16 residues. CDR3 DNA sequence: TGTGCCAGCAGTCTAGCGGGAGGGCCGAGGGCAGATACGCAGTATTTT. Amino acid sequence: CASSLAGGPRADTQYF.